These 25 T cell receptor beta chains were all obtained from the same sample, sequenced in a study of blood T cell repertoires in COVID-19. Here immunoSEQ multiplex PCR was the method, and the copy in TCRdb shows in-frame clones only, minus some. The sample yields around 170,000 clones, more than 80% seen once. Sequenced: peripheral blood. Source of these receptors: a man in his sixties with acute or convalescent COVID-19.

This clone was found once. The DNA of the CDR3 is TGTGCCAGCAGCTTCCAACTAGGCGTACGGGAGACCCAGTACTTC. It codes for CASSFQLGVRETQYF. The J gene is TRBJ2-5, the V gene TRBV7-9; perhaps TRBD2 as D (5 bases). Germline loops: CDR1 SEHNR, CDR2 FQNEAQ (reference sequence). CDR3 length: 15 amino acids. Trimming left V 3 bases short and J 5 bases short, with 16 bases between.

This chain joins TRBV7-2 and TRBJ2-1; a possible D gene is TRBD2 (6 bases). This CDR3 is built from 13 residues. Trimming shortened V by 0 bases and J by 11 bases, and 11 bases separated the two germline ends. The V gene's germline CDR1 is SGHTA and CDR2 FQGNSA. The CDR3 sequence: CASSLARGLKQFF. CDR3 sequence (DNA): TGTGCCAGCAGCTTAGCGCGGGGACTCAAGCAGTTCTTC.

Comment on this clone: The junction does not match germline at one end; this may be a read error. The rearrangement joins TRBV28 to TRBJ1-2; 9 bases match TRBD1. The V gene's germline CDR1 is MDHEN and CDR2 SYDVKM. The CDR3 extends over 10 amino acids. CDR3 in amino acids: CASSGLGQGF. CDR3 sequence (DNA): TGTGCCAGCAGTGGCCTGGGACAGGGCTTC.

The rearrangement uses TRBV7-2 and TRBJ1-5, with D uncertain. V gave up 5 bases and J gave up 5 bases, with 10 bases separating them. This CDR3 region has 13 residues. Germline V gene data show CDR1 as SGHTA and CDR2 as FQGNSA. Here the CDR3 reads CASSLRGDQPQHF. The CDR3 nucleotides are TGTGCCAGCAGCCTCCGCGGAGATCAGCCCCAGCATTTT.

The CDR3 loop reads CASSLYTSVTDTQYF. In DNA form, the CDR3 reads TGTGCCAGCAGCTTATATACTAGCGTCACAGATACGCAGTATTTT. The chain employs TRBV11-2 and TRBJ2-3, with TRBD2 matching over 7 bases. The J segment lost 2 bases and the V segment lost 2 bases, leaving 4 bases of the junction unmatched. This CDR3 contains 15 residues. CDR1 is SGHAT and CDR2 is FQNNGV in the germline V gene.

This clone was recorded a few times. This sequence joins TRBV2 and TRBJ2-7, with 10 bases that match TRBD1. Germline lookup yields CDR1 SNHLY and CDR2 FYNNEI. The junction had 3 bases not matched to a gene; V was cut back by 7 bases and J by 3 bases. This CDR3 is built from 13 residues. Here the CDR3 DNA reads TGTGCCAGCACCGGGACAGGGGACTACGAGCAGTACTTC. The encoded protein is CASTGTGDYEQYF.

The chain joins TRBV7-9 to TRBJ1-3; TRBD1 matches 8 bases. CDR3 length: 17 amino acids. Germline V gene sequence: CDR1 SEHNR, CDR2 FQNEAQ (reference sequence). Trimming removed 3 bases from V and 3 bases from J; junction bases left unmatched: 10. The CDR3 sequence: CASSLESWDRFGNTIYF. CDR3 DNA: TGTGCCAGCAGCTTGGAAAGCTGGGACAGGTTTGGAAACACCATATATTTT.

The rearrangement links TRBV5-1 to TRBJ2-3; D is unclear. V was pared by 1 base and J by 2 bases, with 14 bases between. This CDR3 spans 16 amino acids. CDR1 and CDR2 from the germline V gene are SGHRS and YFSETQ. The CDR3 is CASSLSQKRFTDTQYF. Written as DNA, the CDR3 is TGCGCCAGCAGCTTGTCCCAAAAACGGTTCACAGATACGCAGTATTTT.

This chain joins TRBV5-1 and TRBJ2-5; 10 bases match TRBD1. The germline gives CDR1 SGHRS, CDR2 YFSETQ. This CDR3 spans 15 amino acids. V was clipped by 7 bases and J by 2 bases; unmatched bases: 8. CDR3 nucleotides: TGCGCCAGCCGCACCCTGGACAGGGGGCAAGAGACCCAGTACTTC. As protein: CASRTLDRGQETQYF.

The count of this clone is one. The V gene is TRBV19, the J gene TRBJ1-4, with 10 bases that match TRBD1. J was trimmed by 7 bases and V by 6 bases; bases with no gene match: 11. The V gene's germline CDR1 is LNHDA and CDR2 SQIVND (reference sequence). The CDR3 totals 16 residues. For the CDR3, the DNA is TGTGCCAGTAGCCCCTACGCCGGGACAGGGGTTGAAAAACTGTTTTTT. Translating gives CASSPYAGTGVEKLFF.

CDR3 DNA sequence: TGTGCCAGCGCCCGTGACAGGGCTAATGAGCAGTTCTTC. As protein: CASARDRANEQFF. The J gene is TRBJ2-1, the V gene TRBV6-5; TRBD1 aligns across 7 bases. After removal of 8 bases from V and 7 bases from J, the junction contained 8 bases not matched to a gene. This CDR3 has 13 residues. The germline gives CDR1 MNHEY, CDR2 SVGAGI.

The chain links TRBV2 to TRBJ2-2; perhaps TRBD2 as D (5 bases). Germline V gene data show CDR1 as SNHLY and CDR2 as FYNNEI. V lost 2 bases to trimming and J lost 5 bases, with 12 bases between them. This CDR3 contains 15 residues. The CDR3 loop is CASSELPGFTGELFF. Written as DNA, the CDR3 is TGTGCCAGCAGTGAACTCCCGGGATTTACCGGGGAGCTGTTTTTT.

V is TRBV6-6 and J is TRBJ1-1; TRBD1 might be the D (5 bases). The germline V and J ends were trimmed by 5 bases and 0 bases, with 16 bases remaining between them. The germline CDR1 and CDR2 sequences are MNHNY and SVGAGI (reference sequence). CDR3 length equals 16 residues. This chain's CDR3 is CASSRARQILNTEAFF. The CDR3 DNA follows: TGTGCCAGCAGTCGAGCCCGACAGATCTTGAACACTGAAGCTTTCTTT.

The rearrangement uses TRBV7-9 and TRBJ2-2; 11 positions agree with TRBD2. The germline V gene encodes CDR1 SEHNR and CDR2 FQNEAQ (reference sequence). The V and J ends lost 7 bases and 1 base, in that order; junction bases with no gene match: 5. The CDR3 has 16 residues. The DNA for the CDR3 is TGTGCCAGCAACCCTAGCGGGGGGTTGAACACCGGGGAGCTGTTTTTT. Its protein product is CASNPSGGLNTGELFF.

DNA of the CDR3: TGTGCCAGCAGTGGCCCAGGGTTTAATGAAAAACTGTTTTTT. Protein sequence: CASSGPGFNEKLFF. The J gene is TRBJ1-4, the V gene TRBV2; possible D gene TRBD1, 5 bases. V lost 4 bases and J lost 4, with 10 bases in between. The CDR3 runs 14 residues. Germline CDR1 SNHLY, CDR2 FYNNEI.

V and J are TRBV5-1 and TRBJ2-3, with D hard to call. This CDR3 is built from 13 residues. Germline CDR1 reads SGHRS; CDR2 reads YFSETQ. Deletions cut 0 bases from V and 4 bases from J, with 6 bases between. The CDR3 DNA follows: TGCGCCAGCAGCTTGGGTACTTCAGATACGCAGTATTTT. Translating it yields CASSLGTSDTQYF.

J is TRBJ2-5 and V is TRBV6-5; possible D gene TRBD2, 7 bases. CDR1 is MNHEY, CDR2 SVGAGI, per germline. Deletions cut 8 bases from V and 1 base from J, with 17 bases between. There are 15 residues in the CDR3. CDR3 DNA sequence: TGTGCCAGCCGTCGCGTGGGGGGGCCCCAAGAGACCCAGTACTTC. Its protein is CASRRVGGPQETQYF.

V gene TRBV7-3 combines with J gene TRBJ1-1; 9 positions match TRBD1. Per the germline V gene, CDR1 is SGHTA and CDR2 is FQGTGA. The CDR3 is 16 residues long. V was clipped by 5 bases and J by 0 bases; unmatched bases: 7. The chain's CDR3 is CASSPGGDRVNTEAFF. CDR3 coding DNA: TGTGCCAGCAGCCCAGGGGGGGACAGGGTGAACACTGAAGCTTTCTTT.

The chain recombines TRBV18 with TRBJ1-4; D ambiguous. Trimming took 6 bases from V and 3 from J, leaving 20 bases between them. Germline CDR1 KGHSH, CDR2 LQKENI. The CDR3 is made up of 17 amino acids. The CDR3 is CASSTLTPDSANEKLFF. Here the CDR3 DNA reads TGTGCCAGCTCTACCCTTACCCCGGACTCGGCTAATGAAAAACTGTTTTTT.

This clone was detected only once. The chain uses TRBV11-2 and TRBJ1-2; 7 bases fit TRBD1. From germline, CDR1 is SGHAT and CDR2 FQNNGV. The CDR3 length is 13 residues. Trimming removed 5 bases from V and 5 bases from J; junction bases left unmatched: 5. CDR3: CASSKGQLYGYTF. The CDR3 region has the DNA TGTGCCAGCAGCAAGGGACAGCTATATGGCTACACCTTC.

The V call is TRBV29-1, the J call TRBJ2-5; TRBD2 aligns across 8 bases. The junction had 12 bases not matched to a gene; V was cut back by 3 bases and J by 3 bases. This CDR3 has 16 residues. From germline, CDR1 is SQVTM and CDR2 ANQGSEA. Here the CDR3 DNA reads TGCAGCGTTGAGCTCCCCGTCGTGACTAGCGAAGAGACCCAGTACTTC. As protein: CSVELPVVTSEETQYF.

The rearrangement links TRBV6-5 to TRBJ1-1, with a possible D match to TRBD1 (6 bases). The CDR3 contains 14 residues. Per germline, CDR1 MNHEY and CDR2 SVGAGI. The V end was cut by 5 bases, the J end by 1 base, with 11 bases between. For the CDR3, the DNA is TGTGCCAGCAGTCCCTGGGGGCCGAACACTGAAGCTTTCTTT. Its protein product is CASSPWGPNTEAFF.

The chain couples TRBV5-1 to TRBJ2-2; a weak D match, TRBD2 (5 bases). Germline lookup yields CDR1 SGHRS and CDR2 YFSETQ. This CDR3 is built from 14 residues. Trimming took 1 base from V and 6 from J, leaving 10 bases between them. Here the CDR3 DNA reads TGCGCCAGCAGCTTGACGGAGGCCCCCGGGGAGCTGTTTTTT. Protein: CASSLTEAPGELFF.

The rearrangement links TRBV9 to TRBJ1-2, with 7 bases identical to TRBD1. Germline loops: CDR1 SGDLS, CDR2 YYNGEE. V trimming: 3 bases; J trimming: 6 bases; junction bases outside the gene matches: 5. The CDR3 has 13 amino acids. This CDR3 is CASSGGQLNGYTF. The CDR3 DNA follows: TGTGCCAGCAGCGGGGGACAGTTGAATGGCTACACCTTC.

This sequence joins TRBV6-4 and TRBJ1-2; 7 bases line up with TRBD1. The ends lost 5 bases at V and 4 bases at J; junction bases unmatched: 4. This CDR3 contains 13 residues. Germline-derived CDR1 and CDR2 are MRHNA and SNTAGT. The CDR3 DNA is TGTGCCAGCAGTCCGGACAGGCTCTATGGCTACACCTTC. This encodes CASSPDRLYGYTF.